The 4 T cell receptor beta chains below all came from one sample that was sequenced in a study of PD-L1 blockade in urothelial cancer. Some clones are missing from TCRdb's copy, which holds only in-frame ones; the method was immunoSEQ multiplex PCR. The sample includes around 79,000 clones, about 82% of them seen just once. Time point specified: pretreatment peripheral blood. The sample here was PBMCs, taken around atezolizumab (anti-PD-L1) treatment. The receptors shown here come from a man aged 40-50 years with urothelial cancer.

The chain uses TRBV19 and TRBJ1-3, with D tentatively TRBD1 (5 bases). The CDR3 sequence is 14 residues long. Germline-derived CDR1 and CDR2 are LNHDA and SQIVND (reference sequence). V lost 7 bases to trimming and J lost 8 bases, with 18 bases between them. In nucleotides, the CDR3 is TGTGCCAGTAACCCCCAGGGAATTCAGGACACCATATATTTT. It codes for CASNPQGIQDTIYF.

The chain couples TRBV7-9 to TRBJ2-1; D gene ambiguous. Germline CDR1 and CDR2: SEHNR and FQNEAQ (reference sequence). V was trimmed by 0 bases and J by 8 bases, leaving 11 bases between them. This CDR3 comprises 14 residues. This CDR3 is CASSLASPADEQFF. The CDR3 region has the DNA TGTGCCAGCAGCTTAGCCTCACCGGCGGATGAGCAGTTCTTC. Together with reference TRBV7-9 and TRBJ2-1, the CDR3 gives the full variable domain: DTGVSQNPRHKITKRGQNVTFRCDPISEHNRLYWYRQTLGQGPEFLTYFQNEAQLEKSRLLSDRFSAERPKGSFSTLEIQRTEQGDSAMYLCASSLASPADEQFFGPGTRLTVL.

The rearrangement links TRBV28 to TRBJ2-6; D ambiguous. The V and J ends lost 8 bases and 1 base respectively, with 3 bases between them. Germline V gene data show CDR1 as MDHEN and CDR2 as SYDVKM. This CDR3 is built from 12 residues. DNA for the CDR3: TGTGCCAGCTCTTCTGGGGCCAACGTCCTGACTTTC. Protein product: CASSSGANVLTF.

The J gene is TRBJ1-1, the V gene TRBV6-5; TRBD1 agrees at 10 bases. Per germline, CDR1 MNHEY and CDR2 SVGAGI. With V trimmed by 5 bases and J by 0 bases, 3 bases remained unmatched. The CDR3 loop spans 15 amino acids. The CDR3 DNA reads as TGTGCCAGCAGTCGACAGGGGGCGTTGAACACTGAAGCTTTCTTT. This codes for CASSRQGALNTEAFF.